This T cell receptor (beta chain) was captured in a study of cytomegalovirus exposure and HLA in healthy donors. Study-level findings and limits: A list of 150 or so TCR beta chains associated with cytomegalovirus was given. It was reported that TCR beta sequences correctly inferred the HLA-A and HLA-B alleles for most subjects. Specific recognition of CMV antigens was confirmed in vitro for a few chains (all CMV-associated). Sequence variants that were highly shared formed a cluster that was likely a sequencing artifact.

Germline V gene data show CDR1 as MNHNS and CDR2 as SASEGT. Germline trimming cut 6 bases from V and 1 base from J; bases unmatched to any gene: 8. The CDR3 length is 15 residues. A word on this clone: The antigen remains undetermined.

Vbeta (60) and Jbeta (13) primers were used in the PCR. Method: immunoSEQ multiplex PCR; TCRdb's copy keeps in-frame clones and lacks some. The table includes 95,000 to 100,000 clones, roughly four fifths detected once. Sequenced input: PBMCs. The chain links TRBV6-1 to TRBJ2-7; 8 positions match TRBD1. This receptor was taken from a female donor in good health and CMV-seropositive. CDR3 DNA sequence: TGTGCCAGCAGCGTGACAGGGGTGCCGTCCTACGAGCAGTACTTC. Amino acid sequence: CASSVTGVPSYEQYF.